This TCR beta chain was captured by sequencing in a study of blood T cells in healthy people across ages. Notes on the study in general: Reliance upon unsorted PBMCs precluded definitive naive versus antigen-experienced comparison. As age increased, TCR beta diversity per million T cells fell in a roughly linear fashion.

V shed 6 bases, J shed 13 bases, and the junction held 14 bases outside the gene matches. The V gene's germline CDR1 is SGHRS and CDR2 YFSETQ. CDR3 length: 15 residues. Next came a second PCR, run for about 6 to 11 cycles, which used a sample-barcoded 5' primer along with a J-beta primer mix. TCRdb used MiXCR to reprocess the 5' RACE reads, holding one entry per CDR3 protein. The profile shows 870,000 or so distinct CDR3 sequences, under 30% of them singletons. This clonotype was observed many times. Its target is unknown. Per-sample PBMC isolation yielded at least 6.5 million cells. The sequenced sample consisted of blood. The chain uses TRBV5-1 and TRBJ2-1; 12 bases fit TRBD2. This clonotype originated in a woman at least 80 years old in good health. The CDR3 reads CASMPLAGGLFSQFF. The CDR3 nucleotides read TGCGCCAGCATGCCCCTAGCGGGGGGGCTGTTCAGTCAGTTCTTC.